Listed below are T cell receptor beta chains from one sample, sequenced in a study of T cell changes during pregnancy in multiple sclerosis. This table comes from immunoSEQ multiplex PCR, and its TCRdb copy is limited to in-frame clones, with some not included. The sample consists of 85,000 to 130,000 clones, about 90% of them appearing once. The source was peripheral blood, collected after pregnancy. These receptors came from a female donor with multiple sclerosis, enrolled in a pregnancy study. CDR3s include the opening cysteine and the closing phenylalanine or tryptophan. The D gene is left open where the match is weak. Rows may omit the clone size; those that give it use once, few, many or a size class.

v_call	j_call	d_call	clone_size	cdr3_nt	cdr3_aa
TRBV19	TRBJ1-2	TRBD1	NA	TGTGCCAGTAGTGCAGGGGGAGTCTATGGCTACACCTTC	CASSAGGVYGYTF
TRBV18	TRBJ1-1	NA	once	TGTGCCAGCTCACCACTGGGCACGGGGGGTAGGAACACTGAAGCTTTCTTT	CASSPLGTGGRNTEAFF
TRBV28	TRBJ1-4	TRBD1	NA	TGTGCCAGCTTTGACGGGACAGGGTCTGGGAAACTGTTTTTT	CASFDGTGSGKLFF
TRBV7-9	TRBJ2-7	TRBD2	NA	TGTGCCAGCAGCTTAGTAGCGGGAGCTAACGAGCAGTACTTC	CASSLVAGANEQYF
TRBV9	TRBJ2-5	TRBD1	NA	TGTGCCAGCAGCGAGACAGGGGGCCTTGGCTGGGAGACCCAGTACTTC	CASSETGGLGWETQYF
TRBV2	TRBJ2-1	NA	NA	TGTGCCAGCAGTGAAGGTGGGGGCCGCTACAATGAGCAGTTCTTC	CASSEGGGRYNEQFF
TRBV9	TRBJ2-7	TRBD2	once	TGTGCCAGCAGCGTTTCTAGCGGGAGGGAACCCTACGAGCAGTACTTC	CASSVSSGREPYEQYF
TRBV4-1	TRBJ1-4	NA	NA	TGCGCCAGCAGCCAAGAAATCGCAACTAATGAAAAACTGTTTTTT	CASSQEIATNEKLFF
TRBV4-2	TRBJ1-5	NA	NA	TGTGCCAGCAGCCAACCCGGTCAGCCCCAGCATTTT	CASSQPGQPQHF
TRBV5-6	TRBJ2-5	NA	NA	TGTGCCAGCAGCTTGTACCAGGGAAACCAAGAGACCCAGTACTTC	CASSLYQGNQETQYF
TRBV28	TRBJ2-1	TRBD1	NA	TGTGCCAGCAACAACCGGGACAGGGAAAAGTTCTTC	CASNNRDREKFF
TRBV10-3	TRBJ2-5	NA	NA	TGTGCCATCAGTGAGAGACTAGACCAAGAGACCCAGTACTTC	CAISERLDQETQYF
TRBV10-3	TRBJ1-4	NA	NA	TGTGCCATCAGTGCTACAGGGATGGATGAAAAACTGTTTTTT	CAISATGMDEKLFF
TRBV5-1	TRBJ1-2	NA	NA	TGCGCCAGCAGCACTCACGGAGAGGACTATGGCTACACCTTC	CASSTHGEDYGYTF